A single sample is the source of the 27 T cell receptor beta chains below, sequenced in a study of cytomegalovirus exposure and HLA in healthy donors (dated by TCRdb to 2017 to 2019). Libraries were prepared through the immunoSEQ multiplex PCR assay. For the multiplex PCR, a mixture combining 60 forward primers for TCR Vbeta segments and 13 reverse primers for TCR Jbeta segments was used. TCRdb limited this immuneACCESS table to in-frame rearrangements with V and J called. A share of clones is missing; checked studies link under half to unresolved V genes, and the rest is unexplained. This sample holds 150,000 to 200,000 clones; roughly 76% were observed only once. The ten largest make up 4.9% of the sample. Specimen: PBMCs. Receptors were obtained from a woman in her late teens or twenties in good health and CMV-seropositive.

The chain couples TRBV28 to TRBJ1-6, with D perhaps matching TRBD1 (5 bases). The CDR3 has 14 residues. V was cut by 8 bases and J by 2 bases, with 10 bases left in between. Germline loops: CDR1 MDHEN, CDR2 SYDVKM. The CDR3 loop reads CASRRGTYNSPLHF. The CDR3 DNA is TGTGCCAGCCGAAGGGGAACCTATAATTCACCCCTCCACTTT.

The V call is TRBV6-5, the J call TRBJ1-1; 9 nucleotides line up with TRBD1. V trimming: 7 bases; J trimming: 6 bases; junction bases outside the gene matches: 6. Germline V CDR1 and CDR2: MNHEY, SVGAGI. The CDR3 is 13 residues long. The CDR3 DNA reads as TGTGCCAGCACCCTAGGACAGGGGTCTGAAGCTTTCTTT. It encodes CASTLGQGSEAFF.

Concerning this clone: The sample holds other DNA sequences that translate to the same CDR3. The rearrangement joins TRBV11-3 to TRBJ2-3; no reliable D call. The CDR3 loop spans 12 amino acids. CDR1 SGHNT and CDR2 YENEEA come from the germline V gene. The V and J ends lost 3 bases and 2 bases respectively, with 3 bases between them. The CDR3 region has the DNA TGTGCCAGCAGCTTCCACACAGATACGCAGTATTTT. This gives the protein CASSFHTDTQYF.

This clone was counted between two and nine times. This chain connects TRBV10-3 to TRBJ2-7, with TRBD2 matching 10 bases. Losses at the gene ends were 6 bases for V and 0 bases for J; bases not matched to a gene: 8. CDR3 length equals 16 residues. The V gene's germline CDR1 is ENHRY and CDR2 SYGVKD. CDR3 coding DNA: TGTGCCATCAGCACCCCTAGCGGGGGAAGCTCCTACGAGCAGTACTTC. Its protein product is CAISTPSGGSSYEQYF.

This sequence joins TRBV9 and TRBJ2-7; a weak D match, TRBD1 (7 bases). Germline V CDR1 and CDR2: SGDLS, YYNGEE. V was trimmed by 1 base and J by 0 bases, leaving 11 bases between them. The CDR3 is 15 residues long. This chain's CDR3 is CASSVQGGSSYEQYF. The DNA for the CDR3 is TGTGCCAGCAGCGTACAGGGGGGCAGCTCCTACGAGCAGTACTTC.

The chain carries TRBV6-1 and TRBJ2-5; TRBD2 matches at 8 bases. Germline values: CDR1 MNHNS, CDR2 SASEGT. The length of the CDR3 is 17 residues. Trimming removed 0 bases from V and 1 base from J; junction bases left unmatched: 7. The CDR3 is CASSEARLAGPQETQYF. The CDR3 region has the DNA TGTGCCAGCAGTGAAGCTAGATTAGCGGGGCCCCAAGAGACCCAGTACTTC.

The chain links TRBV6-1 to TRBJ1-1; D is perhaps TRBD1 (6 bases). Per the germline V gene, CDR1 is MNHNS and CDR2 is SASEGT. V lost 7 bases to trimming and J lost 6 bases, with 12 bases between them. The CDR3 runs 12 residues. CDR3 loop: CASIWAGAEAFF. CDR3 nucleotide sequence: TGTGCCAGCATTTGGGCAGGGGCTGAAGCTTTCTTT.

This clone was counted only a few times. The genes are TRBV6-4 and TRBJ1-1, with D possibly being TRBD1 (5 bases). The ends were cut back, 0 bases at V and 6 bases at J, with 14 bases in the middle. The germline gives CDR1 MRHNA, CDR2 SNTAGT. This CDR3 spans 15 amino acids. DNA of the CDR3: TGTGCCAGCAGTGACTCGGAGGGTCCCAGGGCTGAAGCTTTCTTT. It translates to CASSDSEGPRAEAFF.

The chain couples TRBV6-1 to TRBJ1-5, with TRBD1 identical over 8 bases. Germline-derived CDR1 and CDR2 are MNHNS and SASEGT. The CDR3 consists of 15 residues. Germline trimming cut 5 bases from V and 2 bases from J; bases unmatched to any gene: 5. The CDR3: CASSQMDRGNQPQHF. The CDR3 nucleotides are TGTGCCAGCAGTCAGATGGACAGGGGCAATCAGCCCCAGCATTTT.

This clone has only a few counts. The V call is TRBV7-9, the J call TRBJ2-7; 9 bases line up with TRBD2. With 3 bases clipped from V and 2 bases from J, the junction kept 8 bases outside the gene matches. CDR3 size: 16 residues. CDR1 SEHNR and CDR2 FQNEAQ come from the germline V gene (reference sequence). The CDR3 DNA reads TGTGCCAGCAGCTTTGAGTATGGGACTAGCCCCTACGAGCAGTACTTC. It yields the protein CASSFEYGTSPYEQYF.

The chain combines TRBV4-2 with TRBJ1-2, with TRBD1 matching 8 bases. Germline V gene lookup returns CDR1 LGHNA and CDR2 YNFKEQ. V was clipped by 3 bases and J by 2 bases; unmatched bases: 8. The CDR3 sequence is 16 residues long. Here the CDR3 DNA reads TGTGCCAGCAGCCACCCGGGACAGGAACACAACTATGGCTACACCTTC. This translates into CASSHPGQEHNYGYTF.

This clone was found a few times. The chain uses TRBV28 and TRBJ2-2; D is possibly TRBD1 (5 bases). This CDR3 has 11 residues. The V end was cut by 11 bases, the J end by 4 bases, with 8 bases between. Germline CDR1 reads MDHEN; CDR2 reads SYDVKM. Here the CDR3 reads CAGRGTGELFF. In DNA, the CDR3 is TGTGCCGGAAGGGGCACCGGGGAGCTGTTTTTT.

The chain links TRBV7-2 to TRBJ2-1; D unclear. The CDR3 has 14 residues. V lost 5 bases and J 3 bases, leaving 11 bases between the germline ends. Looked up from germline, CDR1 is SGHTA and CDR2 is FQGNSA. CDR3 amino acids: CASSPETSYNEQFF. CDR3 DNA sequence: TGTGCCAGCAGCCCGGAGACCAGCTACAATGAGCAGTTCTTC.

The chain couples TRBV6-5 to TRBJ2-3; TRBD1 is a possible D gene (7 bases). The V and J ends lost 6 bases and 4 bases respectively, with 11 bases between them. Per the germline V gene, CDR1 is MNHEY and CDR2 is SVGAGI. This CDR3 comprises 13 residues. The CDR3, as DNA: TGTGCCAGCAGCACAGGGGAGGCAGATACGCAGTATTTT. This sequence encodes CASSTGEADTQYF.

The rearrangement joins TRBV7-9 to TRBJ1-1, with a tentative D call TRBD1 (6 bases). CDR3 length equals 15 residues. The germline V gene encodes CDR1 SEHNR and CDR2 FQNEAQ (reference sequence). The V end was cut by 5 bases, the J end by 6 bases, with 19 bases between. CDR3 in amino acids: CASSLQTGSSAEAFF. The CDR3 region has the DNA TGTGCCAGCAGCCTGCAAACAGGGTCCAGCGCTGAAGCTTTCTTT. Drawing the rest from reference TRBV7-9 and TRBJ1-1, the complete variable domain is DTGVSQNPRHKITKRGQNVTFRCDPISEHNRLYWYRQTLGQGPEFLTYFQNEAQLEKSRLLSDRFSAERPKGSFSTLEIQRTEQGDSAMYLCASSLQTGSSAEAFFGQGTRLTVV.

V usage is TRBV5-4 and J usage is TRBJ1-2, with 9 positions matching TRBD1. Germline V gene lookup returns CDR1 SGHNT and CDR2 YYREEE (reference sequence). Losses at the gene ends were 5 bases for V and 5 bases for J; bases not matched to a gene: 1. There are 12 residues in the CDR3. CDR3: CASSGQGYGYTF. The CDR3 bases are TGTGCCAGCAGTGGACAGGGGTATGGCTACACCTTC.

The chain carries TRBV11-2 and TRBJ2-5, with 10 positions matching TRBD2. The CDR3 extends over 14 amino acids. V gave up 5 bases and J gave up 3 bases; unmatched junction bases: 3. Germline V gene sequence: CDR1 SGHAT, CDR2 FQNNGV. This chain's CDR3 is CASSPSGGKETQYF. The CDR3 nucleotides are TGTGCCAGCAGCCCTAGCGGGGGAAAAGAGACCCAGTACTTC. The variable domain in full, completed from reference TRBV11-2 and TRBJ2-5, reads EAGVAQSPRYKIIEKRQSVAFWCNPISGHATLYWYQQILGQGPKLLIQFQNNGVVDDSQLPKDRFSAERLKGVDSTLKIQPAKLEDSAVYLCASSPSGGKETQYFGPGTRLLVL.

The rearrangement uses TRBV14 and TRBJ2-7; 8 bases are shared with TRBD1. The CDR3 has 18 residues. V lost 0 bases and J lost 6; bases outside the gene matches: 16. Per germline, CDR1 SGHDN and CDR2 FVKESK. The CDR3 coding sequence is TGTGCCAGCAGCCAAGAGGGACAGGTGTACTTGGGTCTTGGCGAGCAGTACTTC. This gives the protein CASSQEGQVYLGLGEQYF.

As for this clone: An end of the junction does not agree with germline; a read error may underlie this. The chain couples TRBV19 to TRBJ1-5, with D unclear. The CDR3 spans 14 residues. Looked up from germline, CDR1 is LNHDA and CDR2 is SQIVND (reference sequence). CDR3 in amino acids: CASSIEHVGQPQHF. Written as DNA, the CDR3 is TGTGCCAGTAGCATAGAGCACGTGGGCCAGCCCCAGCATTTT.

This chain connects TRBV11-2 to TRBJ1-3; D is perhaps TRBD1 (5 bases). CDR3 size: 16 residues. Germline loops: CDR1 SGHAT, CDR2 FQNNGV. Trimming stripped 0 bases from V and 2 bases from J, with 11 bases between. The CDR3 DNA follows: TGTGCCAGCAGCTTAGACAGGGCTAAAACTGGAAACACCATATATTTT. Amino acids: CASSLDRAKTGNTIYF.

This chain links TRBV27 with TRBJ1-2, with D perhaps matching TRBD1 (5 bases). The CDR3 sequence is 12 residues long. V was cut by 2 bases and J by 7 bases, with 8 bases left in between. Germline CDR1 and CDR2: MNHEY and SMNVEV (reference sequence). The CDR3 nucleotides are TGTGCCAGCAGTTTAGGGGGAGGTGGCTACACCTTC. Translation: CASSLGGGGYTF.

In DNA form, the CDR3 reads TGCGCCAGCAGCCCTTCCGGGACAGGGGGCCGGGAGCAGTACTTC. It yields the protein CASSPSGTGGREQYF. The V gene is TRBV5-1, the J gene TRBJ2-5; 12 positions agree with TRBD1. The length of the CDR3 is 15 residues. Unmatched junction bases numbered 12, after V lost 4 bases and J lost 11 bases. Germline V lookup: CDR1 SGHRS, CDR2 YFSETQ.

V usage is TRBV30 and J usage is TRBJ1-5; maybe TRBD1 (5 bases). V lost 1 base, J lost 1 base, and 17 bases lay in between. Germline CDR1 GTSNPN, CDR2 SVGIG (reference sequence). The CDR3 is made up of 17 amino acids. In nucleotides, the CDR3 is TGTGCCTGGAGTGGGGCCAGGGTTTCAAAGAGCAATCAGCCCCAGCATTTT. It encodes CAWSGARVSKSNQPQHF.

This clone occurred a few times. The gene calls are TRBV9 and TRBJ2-1; 9 positions agree with TRBD2. Looked up from germline, CDR1 is SGDLS and CDR2 is YYNGEE. The CDR3 consists of 14 residues. The V and J ends lost 7 bases and 4 bases, in that order; junction bases with no gene match: 6. CDR3 region: CASGRLAEYNEQFF. The DNA of the CDR3 is TGTGCCAGCGGCCGACTAGCGGAGTACAATGAGCAGTTCTTC. Complete variable domain (other parts from reference TRBV9 and TRBJ2-1): DSGVTQTPKHLITATGQRVTLRCSPRSGDLSVYWYQQSLDQGLQFLIQYYNGEERAKGNILERFSAQQFPDLHSELNLSSLELGDSALYFCASGRLAEYNEQFFGPGTRLTVL.

This chain joins TRBV7-9 and TRBJ2-1; D may be TRBD1 (6 bases). The ends were cut back, 5 bases at V and 0 bases at J, with 14 bases in the middle. Germline CDR1 is SEHNR and CDR2 is FQNEAQ (reference sequence). The length of the CDR3 is 16 residues. The chain's CDR3 is CASSRQVLGSYNEQFF. The DNA of the CDR3 is TGTGCCAGCAGCCGACAGGTCCTTGGCTCCTACAATGAGCAGTTCTTC.

The chain recombines TRBV11-2 with TRBJ1-1, with D tentatively TRBD1 (5 bases). V shed 5 bases and J shed 3 bases, with 10 bases lying between them. From germline, CDR1 is SGHAT and CDR2 FQNNGV. The length of the CDR3 is 13 residues. The CDR3 spells CASSPDSDTEAFF. In DNA form, the CDR3 reads TGTGCCAGCAGCCCCGACAGTGACACTGAAGCTTTCTTT.

The chain joins TRBV27 to TRBJ2-5, with a weak D call TRBD1 (6 bases). The CDR3 totals 11 residues. Trimming shortened V by 5 bases and J by 7 bases, and 8 bases separated the two germline ends. In germline, CDR1 is MNHEY, CDR2 SMNVEV (reference sequence). The CDR3 bases are TGTGCCAGCAGTCGAGGGGGGACCCAGTACTTC. Its translation is CASSRGGTQYF.